These 3 T cell receptor beta chains came from one sample sequenced in a study of blood T cell repertoires in COVID-19. TCRdb keeps only in-frame clones here, not all; method: immunoSEQ multiplex PCR. Of fewer than 250,000 clones listed, under 90% are singletons. Sequenced: peripheral blood. The origin of the receptors is a man between 25 and 39 years old with active or convalescent COVID-19.

The chain combines TRBV19 with TRBJ1-1; D is possibly TRBD1 (5 bases). V lost 7 bases, J lost 2 bases, and 20 bases lay in between. Germline V gene data show CDR1 as LNHDA and CDR2 as SQIVND (reference sequence). The CDR3 totals 16 residues. CDR3 amino acids: CASTSGTVTGNTEAFF. CDR3 nucleotides: TGTGCCAGTACCTCAGGAACCGTAACAGGTAACACTGAAGCTTTCTTT.

The J gene is TRBJ1-5, the V gene TRBV30; 9 bases map to TRBD1. The CDR3 totals 16 residues. Germline V gene data show CDR1 as GTSNPN and CDR2 as SVGIG (reference sequence). V was clipped by 1 base and J by 7 bases; unmatched bases: 11. The CDR3 DNA sequence: TGTGCCTGGAGTGACAGACAGGGGGGTATAGCGCAGCCCCAGCATTTT. Protein sequence: CAWSDRQGGIAQPQHF.

The chain joins TRBV5-4 to TRBJ1-1; a weak D match, TRBD1 (6 bases). The CDR3 covers 15 residues. V was trimmed by 1 base and J by 2 bases, leaving 12 bases between them. The germline V gene has CDR1 SGHNT and CDR2 YYREEE (reference sequence). The CDR3 DNA sequence: TGTGCCAGCAGCTTGTCCCGGACAGCAAACACTGAAGCTTTCTTT. It encodes CASSLSRTANTEAFF.